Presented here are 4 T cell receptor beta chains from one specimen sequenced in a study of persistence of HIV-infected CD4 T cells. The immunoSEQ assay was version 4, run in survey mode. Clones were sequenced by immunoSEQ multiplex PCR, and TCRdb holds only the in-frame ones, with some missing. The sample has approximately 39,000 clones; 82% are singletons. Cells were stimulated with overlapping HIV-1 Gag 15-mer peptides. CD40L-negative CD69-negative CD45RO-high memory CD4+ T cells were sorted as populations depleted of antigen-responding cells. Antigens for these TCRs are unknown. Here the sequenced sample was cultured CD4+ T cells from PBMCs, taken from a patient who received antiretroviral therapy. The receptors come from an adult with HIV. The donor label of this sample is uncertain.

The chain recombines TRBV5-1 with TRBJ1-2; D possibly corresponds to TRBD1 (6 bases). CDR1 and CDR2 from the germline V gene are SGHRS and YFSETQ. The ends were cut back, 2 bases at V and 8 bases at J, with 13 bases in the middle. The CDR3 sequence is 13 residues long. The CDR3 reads CASSFETGIGYTF. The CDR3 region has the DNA TGCGCCAGCAGCTTCGAGACAGGAATAGGCTACACCTTC.

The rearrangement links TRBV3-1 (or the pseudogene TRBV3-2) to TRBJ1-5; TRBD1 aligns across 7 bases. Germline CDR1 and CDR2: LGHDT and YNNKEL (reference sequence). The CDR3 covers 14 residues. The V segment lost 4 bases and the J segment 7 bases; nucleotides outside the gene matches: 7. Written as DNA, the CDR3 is TGTGCCAGCAGCCTTACAGGGGTGGGGCAGCCCCAGCATTTT. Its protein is CASSLTGVGQPQHF.

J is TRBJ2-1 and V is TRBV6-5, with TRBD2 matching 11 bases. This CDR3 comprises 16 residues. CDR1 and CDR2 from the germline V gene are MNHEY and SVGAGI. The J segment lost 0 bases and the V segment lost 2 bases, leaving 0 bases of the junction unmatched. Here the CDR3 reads CASSYLAGGSYNEQFF. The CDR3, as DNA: TGTGCCAGCAGTTACCTAGCGGGGGGCTCCTACAATGAGCAGTTCTTC.

CDR3 bases: TGTGCCAGCAGCGGGAATCCCGGGACAGGGAACACTGAAGCTTTCTTT. This encodes CASSGNPGTGNTEAFF. The chain combines TRBV3-1 (or the pseudogene TRBV3-2) with TRBJ1-1; 8 nucleotides match TRBD1. V was pared by 5 bases and J by 1 base, with 9 bases of the junction left unmatched. The length of the CDR3 is 16 residues. CDR1 is LGHDT and CDR2 is YNNKEL in the germline V gene (reference sequence).